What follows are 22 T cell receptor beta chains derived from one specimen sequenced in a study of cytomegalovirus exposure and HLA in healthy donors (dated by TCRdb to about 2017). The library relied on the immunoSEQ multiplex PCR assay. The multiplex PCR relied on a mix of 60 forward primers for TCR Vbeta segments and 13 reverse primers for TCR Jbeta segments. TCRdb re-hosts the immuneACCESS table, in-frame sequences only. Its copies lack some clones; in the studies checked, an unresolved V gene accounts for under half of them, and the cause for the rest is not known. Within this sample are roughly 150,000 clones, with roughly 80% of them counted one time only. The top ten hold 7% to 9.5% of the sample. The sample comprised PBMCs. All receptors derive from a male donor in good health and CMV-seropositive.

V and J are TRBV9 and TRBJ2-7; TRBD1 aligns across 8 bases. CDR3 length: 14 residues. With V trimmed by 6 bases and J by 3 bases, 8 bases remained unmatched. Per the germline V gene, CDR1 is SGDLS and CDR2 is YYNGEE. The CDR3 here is CASTKGQGIYEQYF. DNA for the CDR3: TGTGCCAGCACGAAAGGACAGGGAATCTACGAGCAGTACTTC.

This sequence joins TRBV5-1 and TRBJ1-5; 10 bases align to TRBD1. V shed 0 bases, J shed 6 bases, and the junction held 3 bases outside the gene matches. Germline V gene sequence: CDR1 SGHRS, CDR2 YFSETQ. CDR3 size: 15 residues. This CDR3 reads CASSLETGGVQPQHF. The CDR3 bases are TGCGCCAGCAGCTTGGAGACAGGGGGCGTTCAGCCCCAGCATTTT. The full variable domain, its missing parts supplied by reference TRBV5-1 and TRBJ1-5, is KAGVTQTPRYLIKTRGQQVTLSCSPISGHRSVSWYQQTPGQGLQFLFEYFSETQRNKGNFPGRFSGRQFSNSRSEMNVSTLELGDSALYLCASSLETGGVQPQHFGDGTRLSIL.

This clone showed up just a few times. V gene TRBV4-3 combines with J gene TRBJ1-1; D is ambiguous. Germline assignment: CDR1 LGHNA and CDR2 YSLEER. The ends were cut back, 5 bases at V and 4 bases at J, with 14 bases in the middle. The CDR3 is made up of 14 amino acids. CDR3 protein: CASSSTWPPTEAFF. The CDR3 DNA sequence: TGCGCCAGCAGCTCCACCTGGCCCCCCACTGAAGCTTTCTTT.

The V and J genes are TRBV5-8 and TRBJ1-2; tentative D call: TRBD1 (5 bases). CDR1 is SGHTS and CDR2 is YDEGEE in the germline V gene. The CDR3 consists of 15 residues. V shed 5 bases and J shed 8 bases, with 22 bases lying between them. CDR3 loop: CASSRNRMETRGYTF. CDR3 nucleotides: TGTGCCAGCAGTAGAAACAGGATGGAGACTCGAGGCTACACCTTC.

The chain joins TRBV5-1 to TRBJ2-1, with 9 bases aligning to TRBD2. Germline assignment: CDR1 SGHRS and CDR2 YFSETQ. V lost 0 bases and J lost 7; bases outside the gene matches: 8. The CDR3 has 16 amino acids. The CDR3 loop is CASSLDVGLALNEQFF. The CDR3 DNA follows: TGCGCCAGCAGCTTGGACGTAGGACTAGCGTTGAATGAGCAGTTCTTC.

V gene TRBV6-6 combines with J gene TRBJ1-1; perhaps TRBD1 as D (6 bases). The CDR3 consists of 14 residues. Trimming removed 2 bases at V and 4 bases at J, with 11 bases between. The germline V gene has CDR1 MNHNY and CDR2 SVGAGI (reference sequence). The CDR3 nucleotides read TGTGCCAGCAGTTACGATACAGGGATCACTGAAGCTTTCTTT. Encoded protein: CASSYDTGITEAFF.

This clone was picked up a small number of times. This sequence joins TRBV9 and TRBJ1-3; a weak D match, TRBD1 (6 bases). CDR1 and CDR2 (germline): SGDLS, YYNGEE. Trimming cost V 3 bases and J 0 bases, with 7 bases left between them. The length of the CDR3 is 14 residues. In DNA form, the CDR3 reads TGTGCCAGCAGCGCGGACAGCTCTGGAAACACCATATATTTT. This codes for CASSADSSGNTIYF.

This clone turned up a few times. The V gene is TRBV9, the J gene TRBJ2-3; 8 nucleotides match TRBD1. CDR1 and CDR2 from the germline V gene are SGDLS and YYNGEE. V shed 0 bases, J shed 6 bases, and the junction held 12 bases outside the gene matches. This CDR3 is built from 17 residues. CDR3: CASSVDPTGGSRDTQYF. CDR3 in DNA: TGTGCCAGCAGCGTAGACCCCACAGGGGGATCTAGGGATACGCAGTATTTT.

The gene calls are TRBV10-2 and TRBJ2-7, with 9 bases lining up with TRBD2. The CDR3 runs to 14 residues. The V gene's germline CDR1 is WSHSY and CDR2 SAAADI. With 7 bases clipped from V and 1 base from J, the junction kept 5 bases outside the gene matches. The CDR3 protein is CASTTSGSSYEQYF. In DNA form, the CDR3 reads TGCGCCAGCACGACTAGCGGTTCTTCCTACGAGCAGTACTTC.

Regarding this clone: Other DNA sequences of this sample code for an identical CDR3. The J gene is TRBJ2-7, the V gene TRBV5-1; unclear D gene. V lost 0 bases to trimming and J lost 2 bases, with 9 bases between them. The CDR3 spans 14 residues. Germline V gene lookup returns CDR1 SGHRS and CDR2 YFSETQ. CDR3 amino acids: CASSLEPGPYEQYF. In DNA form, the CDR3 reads TGCGCCAGCAGCTTGGAACCCGGTCCCTACGAGCAGTACTTC. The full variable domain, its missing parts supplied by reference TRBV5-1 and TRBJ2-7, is KAGVTQTPRYLIKTRGQQVTLSCSPISGHRSVSWYQQTPGQGLQFLFEYFSETQRNKGNFPGRFSGRQFSNSRSEMNVSTLELGDSALYLCASSLEPGPYEQYFGPGTRLTVT.

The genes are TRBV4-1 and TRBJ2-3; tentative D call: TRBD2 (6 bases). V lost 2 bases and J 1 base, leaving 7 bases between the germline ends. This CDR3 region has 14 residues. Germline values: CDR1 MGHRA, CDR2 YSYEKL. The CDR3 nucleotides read TGCGCCAGCAGCCAAACGGGGGGCACAGATACGCAGTATTTT. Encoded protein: CASSQTGGTDTQYF.

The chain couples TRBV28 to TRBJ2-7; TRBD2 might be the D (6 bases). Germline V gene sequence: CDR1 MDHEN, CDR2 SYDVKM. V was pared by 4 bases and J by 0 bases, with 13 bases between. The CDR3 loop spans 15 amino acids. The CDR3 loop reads CASSSGTESSYEQYF. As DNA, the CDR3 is TGTGCCAGCAGTTCCGGGACTGAGAGCTCCTACGAGCAGTACTTC.

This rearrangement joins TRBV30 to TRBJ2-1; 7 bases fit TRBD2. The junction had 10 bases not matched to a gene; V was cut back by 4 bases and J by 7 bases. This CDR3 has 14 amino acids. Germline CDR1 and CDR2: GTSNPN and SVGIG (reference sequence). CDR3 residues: CAWKGSGAGNEQFF. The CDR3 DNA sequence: TGTGCCTGGAAAGGCAGCGGGGCCGGGAATGAGCAGTTCTTC.

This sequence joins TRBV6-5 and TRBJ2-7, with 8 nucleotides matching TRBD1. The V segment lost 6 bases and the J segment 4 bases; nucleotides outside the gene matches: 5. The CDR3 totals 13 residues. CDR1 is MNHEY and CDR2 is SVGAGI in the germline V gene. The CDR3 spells CASSDRGWYEQYF. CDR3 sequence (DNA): TGTGCCAGCAGCGACAGGGGATGGTACGAGCAGTACTTC.

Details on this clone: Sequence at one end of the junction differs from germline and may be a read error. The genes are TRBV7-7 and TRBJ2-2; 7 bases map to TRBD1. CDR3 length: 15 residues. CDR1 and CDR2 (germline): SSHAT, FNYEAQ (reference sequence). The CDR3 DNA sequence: TGTGCCAGCAGCGCGCCGACAGGGAACTCCGGGGAGCTGTTTTTT. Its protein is CASSAPTGNSGELFF.

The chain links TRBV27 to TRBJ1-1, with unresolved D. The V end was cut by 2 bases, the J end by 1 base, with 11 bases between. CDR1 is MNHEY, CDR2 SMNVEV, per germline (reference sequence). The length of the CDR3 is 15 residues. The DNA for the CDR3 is TGTGCCAGCAGTTTAGCGGGCAGCCAGAACACTGAAGCTTTCTTT. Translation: CASSLAGSQNTEAFF.

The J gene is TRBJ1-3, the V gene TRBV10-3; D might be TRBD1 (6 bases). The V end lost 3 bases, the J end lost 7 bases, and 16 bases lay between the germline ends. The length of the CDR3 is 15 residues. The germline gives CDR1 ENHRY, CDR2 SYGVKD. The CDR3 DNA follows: TGTGCCATCAGTGAAAAGGCAGGGGTGATTAACACCATATATTTT. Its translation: CAISEKAGVINTIYF.

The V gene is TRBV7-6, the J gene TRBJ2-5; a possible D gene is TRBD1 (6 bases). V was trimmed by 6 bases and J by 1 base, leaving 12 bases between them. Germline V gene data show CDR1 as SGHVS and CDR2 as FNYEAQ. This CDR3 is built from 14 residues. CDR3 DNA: TGTGCCAGCAGTACAGGGATATTCCAAGAGACCCAGTACTTC. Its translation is CASSTGIFQETQYF. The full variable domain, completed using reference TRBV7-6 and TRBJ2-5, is GAGVSQSPRYKVTKRGQDVALRCDPISGHVSLYWYRQALGQGPEFLTYFNYEAQQDKSGLPNDRFSAERPEGSISTLTIQRTEQRDSAMYRCASSTGIFQETQYFGPGTRLLVL.

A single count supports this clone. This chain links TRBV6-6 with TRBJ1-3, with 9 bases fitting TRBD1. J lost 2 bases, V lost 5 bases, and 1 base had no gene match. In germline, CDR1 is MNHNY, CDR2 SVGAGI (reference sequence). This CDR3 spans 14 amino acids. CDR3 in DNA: TGTGCCAGCAGTCGACAGGGGGCTGGAAACACCATATATTTT. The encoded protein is CASSRQGAGNTIYF.

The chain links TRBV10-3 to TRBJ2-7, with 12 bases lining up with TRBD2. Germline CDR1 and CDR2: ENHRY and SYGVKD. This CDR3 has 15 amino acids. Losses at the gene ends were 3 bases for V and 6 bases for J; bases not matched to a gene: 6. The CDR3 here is CAISDGTSGGREQYF. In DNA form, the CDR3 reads TGTGCCATCAGTGATGGAACTAGCGGGGGGCGCGAGCAGTACTTC.

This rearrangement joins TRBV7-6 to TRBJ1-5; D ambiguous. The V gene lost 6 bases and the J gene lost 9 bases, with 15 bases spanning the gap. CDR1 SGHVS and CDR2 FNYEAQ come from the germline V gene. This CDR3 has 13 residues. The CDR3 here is CASSSSGPGPQHF. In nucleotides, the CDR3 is TGTGCCAGCAGTTCATCTGGCCCAGGGCCCCAGCATTTT.

The CDR3 nucleotides are TGTGCCATCAGTGAGGCGCAGACGGGAGCTGAGCAGTTCTTC. This translates into CAISEAQTGAEQFF. The chain has TRBV10-3 and TRBJ2-1; D might be TRBD2 (6 bases). Trimming took off 2 bases at V and 9 bases at J, with 14 bases between the two ends. Germline assignment: CDR1 ENHRY and CDR2 SYGVKD. There are 14 residues in the CDR3.